The sequence of this TCR beta chain was determined in a study of post-analysis software for immune sequencing data. Background on the study: The disease courses covered relapsing-remitting, secondary progressive and progressive-relapsing multiple sclerosis.

General study points: Normalized Chao1 diversity was significantly reduced in patients versus controls. Higher frequency in patients than in controls was seen for roughly five TRBV segments, with TRBV5-6, TRBV5-1 and TRBV20-1 among them. By F measure, strong co-clustering occurred among samples prepared in the same batch.

This clonotype was observed a few times. Its antigen is still unknown. The library was made from cDNA and included unique molecular identifiers. The source material, about 0.95 to 11 million T cells, gave rise to about 490,000 cDNA molecules. TCRdb reprocessed the PCR reads with MiXCR, giving one entry per CDR3 protein. The sample includes approximately 460,000 distinct CDR3 sequences, approximately 46% seen only once; the top ten take about an eighth. Per germline, CDR1 DFQATT and CDR2 SNEGSKA (reference sequence). The ends lost 3 bases at V and 5 bases at J; junction bases unmatched: 9. The CDR3 totals 14 residues.

The rearrangement links TRBV20-1 to TRBJ2-5; 7 nucleotides agree with TRBD2. The TCR comes from a girl aged 5 to 17 with multiple sclerosis. Source material: blood. CDR3 nucleotide sequence: TGCAGTGCTAGCCCCTCTACTAGCGTTGAGACCCAGTACTTC. It translates to CSASPSTSVETQYF.